These 18 T cell receptor beta chains were sequenced from one sample in a study of blood T cell repertoires in COVID-19. Profiled with immunoSEQ multiplex PCR; TCRdb holds only in-frame clones, not every one. The sample carries about 100,000 clones, about 84% recorded once. Material: peripheral blood. The source is a human donor in a cohort sampled during active COVID-19.

The CDR3 loop reads CASSLVGTGGGEQYF. Here the CDR3 DNA reads TGTGCCAGCAGCTTAGTCGGGACAGGGGGAGGCGAGCAGTACTTC. V gene TRBV7-2 combines with J gene TRBJ2-7, with 11 bases fitting TRBD1. V lost 1 base and J lost 6; bases outside the gene matches: 5. The CDR3 covers 15 residues. CDR1 and CDR2 (germline): SGHTA, FQGNSA.

The chain employs TRBV10-3 and TRBJ2-3, with D unclear. Germline-derived CDR1 and CDR2 are ENHRY and SYGVKD. The CDR3 has 16 amino acids. Trimming left V 3 bases short and J 1 base short, with 14 bases between. This chain's CDR3 is CAISDGSRPGTDTQYF. The CDR3 DNA follows: TGTGCCATCAGTGACGGTTCGAGGCCGGGCACAGATACGCAGTATTTT.

The chain joins TRBV5-1 to TRBJ2-7; 7 nucleotides align to TRBD2. Germline loops: CDR1 SGHRS, CDR2 YFSETQ. The CDR3 spans 15 residues. The trim removed 4 bases at V and 3 bases at J, leaving 10 bases unmatched. The DNA of the CDR3 is TGCGCCAGCAGCCGGACGTCTAGCGGATACTACGAGCAGTACTTC. Translation: CASSRTSSGYYEQYF.

This clone was found once. The V gene is TRBV7-9, the J gene TRBJ2-1; TRBD2 aligns across 11 bases. CDR3 size: 17 residues. CDR1 is SEHNR, CDR2 FQNEAQ, per germline (reference sequence). Unmatched junction bases numbered 11, after V lost 3 bases and J lost 7 bases. This CDR3 reads CASSLDRLAGGQNEQFF. In nucleotides, the CDR3 is TGTGCCAGCAGCTTGGACCGGCTAGCGGGAGGCCAGAATGAGCAGTTCTTC. The whole variable domain, filled in from reference TRBV7-9 and TRBJ2-1, reads DTGVSQNPRHKITKRGQNVTFRCDPISEHNRLYWYRQTLGQGPEFLTYFQNEAQLEKSRLLSDRFSAERPKGSFSTLEIQRTEQGDSAMYLCASSLDRLAGGQNEQFFGPGTRLTVL.

The chain employs TRBV2 and TRBJ1-5; TRBD1 matches at 8 bases. With V trimmed by 7 bases and J by 4 bases, 6 bases remained unmatched. Germline V gene lookup returns CDR1 SNHLY and CDR2 FYNNEI. This CDR3 has 14 residues. Written as DNA, the CDR3 is TGTGCCAGCAAGCGGCAGGGGGCTAATCAGCCCCAGCATTTT. The encoded protein is CASKRQGANQPQHF.

The chain couples TRBV2 to TRBJ1-2; 7 bases agree with TRBD1. The junction had 9 bases not matched to a gene; V was cut back by 1 base and J by 4 bases. CDR1 and CDR2 (germline): SNHLY, FYNNEI. This CDR3 region has 16 residues. CDR3 nucleotide sequence: TGTGCCAGCAGTGAAGGTGGAGGGGGCGCGGTCTATGGCTACACCTTC. Residues: CASSEGGGGAVYGYTF.

The chain combines TRBV18 with TRBJ1-2, with D possibly matching TRBD1 (6 bases). The germline gives CDR1 KGHSH, CDR2 LQKENI. This CDR3 has 15 residues. V lost 3 bases, J lost 8 bases, and 19 bases lay in between. For the CDR3, the DNA is TGTGCCAGCTCACCGAGACAGGACACTATGATAGGCTACACCTTC. Translated, it gives CASSPRQDTMIGYTF.

The J gene is TRBJ1-1, the V gene TRBV11-3; weak D call: TRBD1 (5 bases). In germline, CDR1 is SGHNT, CDR2 YENEEA. The CDR3 is made up of 14 amino acids. With 2 bases removed from V and 3 bases from J, the gap between germline ends came to 10 bases. CDR3 region: CASSLRSGDTEAFF. CDR3 DNA: TGTGCCAGCAGCTTAAGATCGGGGGACACTGAAGCTTTCTTT.

The V and J genes are TRBV19 and TRBJ1-1; a weak D match, TRBD1 (5 bases). CDR3 length: 14 residues. Looked up from germline, CDR1 is LNHDA and CDR2 is SQIVND (reference sequence). V lost 4 bases, J lost 0 bases, and 9 bases lay in between. CDR3 nucleotides: TGTGCCAGTAGTAGAGGGACTCTGAACACTGAAGCTTTCTTT. It is translated as CASSRGTLNTEAFF.

The gene calls are TRBV3-1 (or the pseudogene TRBV3-2) and TRBJ2-7; possibly TRBD2 for D (6 bases). Germline V gene data show CDR1 as LGHDT and CDR2 as YNNKEL (reference sequence). The CDR3 totals 14 residues. V was trimmed by 3 bases and J by 6 bases, leaving 15 bases between them. CDR3 amino acids: CASSQSVGGTEQYF. The CDR3 coding sequence is TGTGCCAGCAGCCAGTCGGTTGGGGGGACCGAGCAGTACTTC.

This chain joins TRBV11-3 and TRBJ2-5; maybe TRBD2 (6 bases). Trimming took off 6 bases at V and 2 bases at J, with 13 bases between the two ends. Germline assignment: CDR1 SGHNT and CDR2 YENEEA. The CDR3 covers 14 residues. In DNA, the CDR3 is TGTGCCAGCAGTGGCGGCGGGACGCAAGAGACCCAGTACTTC. It encodes CASSGGGTQETQYF.

The chain combines TRBV7-9 with TRBJ2-2, with 8 positions matching TRBD1. Germline V CDR1 and CDR2: SEHNR, FQNEAQ (reference sequence). The junction had 18 bases not matched to a gene; V was cut back by 11 bases and J by 13 bases. The CDR3 has 14 amino acids. The CDR3 reads CADPRGTGARGLFF. CDR3 nucleotide sequence: TGTGCCGACCCCCGGGGGACAGGTGCTCGGGGGCTGTTTTTT.

The chain has TRBV6-5 and TRBJ1-1, with a weak D call TRBD1 (6 bases). The germline V gene has CDR1 MNHEY and CDR2 SVGAGI. The V gene lost 8 bases and the J gene lost 0 bases, with 13 bases spanning the gap. The CDR3 runs 14 residues. CDR3 loop: CASYRGSVNTEAFF. The CDR3 nucleotides are TGTGCCAGCTATAGGGGGTCGGTGAACACTGAAGCTTTCTTT.

The chain joins TRBV2 to TRBJ2-2; 14 bases agree with TRBD2. V gave up 5 bases and J gave up 0 bases; unmatched junction bases: 2. The CDR3 is made up of 17 amino acids. Germline assignment: CDR1 SNHLY and CDR2 FYNNEI. The chain's CDR3 is CASSTTSGGANTGELFF. As DNA, the CDR3 is TGTGCCAGCAGTACGACTAGCGGGGGGGCGAACACCGGGGAGCTGTTTTTT. Full variable domain (rest looked up from reference TRBV2 and TRBJ2-2): EPEVTQTPSHQVTQMGQEVILRCVPISNHLYFYWYRQILGQKVEFLVSFYNNEISEKSEIFDDQFSVERPDGSNFTLKIRSTKLEDSAMYFCASSTTSGGANTGELFFGEGSRLTVL.

The chain couples TRBV7-2 to TRBJ2-7; 9 bases are a match to TRBD1. The length of the CDR3 is 13 residues. After removal of 8 bases from V and 4 bases from J, the junction contained 6 bases not matched to a gene. Germline V CDR1 and CDR2: SGHTA, FQGNSA. CDR3 in amino acids: CASAGTGIYEQYF. The CDR3 DNA follows: TGTGCCAGCGCCGGGACAGGGATTTACGAGCAGTACTTC.

The chain has TRBV7-2 and TRBJ2-1; D is uncertain. CDR3 length: 11 amino acids. Looked up from germline, CDR1 is SGHTA and CDR2 is FQGNSA. V lost 7 bases to trimming and J lost 10 bases, with 11 bases between them. The CDR3 here is CASTPLGEQFF. The CDR3 DNA reads as TGTGCCAGCACCCCCCTCGGGGAGCAGTTCTTC.

J is TRBJ1-1 and V is TRBV27; a weak D match, TRBD1 (5 bases). This CDR3 has 15 amino acids. CDR1 is MNHEY and CDR2 is SMNVEV in the germline V gene (reference sequence). V was cut by 8 bases and J by 2 bases, with 18 bases left in between. DNA for the CDR3: TGTGCCAGCTCACTATCCGACGGGGGAAACACTGAAGCTTTCTTT. Its protein is CASSLSDGGNTEAFF.

This clone has only one observation. CDR3 sequence reads: CASSTDRAVSGNTIYF. As DNA, the CDR3 is TGCGCCAGCAGCACGGACAGGGCGGTCTCTGGAAACACCATATATTTT. This chain uses TRBV5-1 with TRBJ1-3; 8 positions match TRBD1. The V and J ends lost 4 bases and 0 bases, in that order; junction bases with no gene match: 6. The CDR3 has 16 residues. Germline assignment: CDR1 SGHRS and CDR2 YFSETQ.